This T cell receptor beta chain comes out of a study of shared clonotypes between healthy human individuals (dated by TCRdb to about 2020). Describing the broader study: A few men and two women, aged 18 to 49 years, made up the cohort. Per donor, three plates each were used for CD4 naive and CD4 memory, two for CD8 naive, and one for CD8 memory. To estimate repertoire size and how much clonotype sharing occurs between individuals, the study deeply sequenced the blood TCR repertoires of five or six healthy adults. Libraries were prepared and TCR repertoires were sequenced by different laboratories using diverse techniques, in order to increase sequencing depth and limit assay-specific biases. Each donor's leukapheresis produced roughly between roughly 0.85 and 9.5 billion PBMCs.

The CDR1 and CDR2 encoded by the germline V gene are MNHEY and SVGAGI. Inclusive of the bounding cysteine and phenylalanine, the CDR3 is 15 residues long. CDR3 DNA only is kept here, 45 bases in frame from base 1. Trimming takes 0 bases off V and 6 bases off J; junction bases not matched to a gene: 4. TCR CDR3 regions were amplified from genomic DNA by multiplex PCR using the deep immunoSEQ assay. Genomic DNA extracted from each cell subset was distributed evenly over all wells of several immunoSEQ 96-well plates, and each plate served as one replicate. For sorted subsets, each replicate PCR was loaded with 150 to 250 ng genomic DNA, equivalent to 30,000 or so T cell genomes. Purified libraries were quantified with a Qubit 3.0 fluorometer, sized on a Bioanalyzer 2100, and re-quantified with the KAPA Library Quantification kit. Every immunoSEQ 96-well plate was sequenced on a separate single-read 150-cycle Illumina NextSeq 550 flow cell. As for the original processing: Because the immunoSEQ output held only junctional sequences and lacked quality scores, the filtering could not match the filtering applied to full-length reads. Sequences were annotated with PyIR, a Python wrapper for IgBLAST v1.9, and V/J genes and CDR3 were assigned using IMGT germline references. Reads were removed for weak V/J assignments (E-value above 1e-6), missing CDR3, stop codons, out-of-frame junctions, or ambiguous translated residues. V3J clonotypes were defined as sequences sharing an identical inferred V gene, J gene, and CDR3 amino acid sequence. Percentage overlap between repertoires was computed as shared unique clonotypes divided by the size of the smaller repertoire. Three approaches were used to assess repertoire richness: RTK rarefaction, the Chao1 estimator, and Recon v2.1 estimates of unobserved clonotypes. OLGA was used to compute generation probabilities for all TCRbeta clonotypes that the gDNA method yielded from a handful of donors. The source is immuneACCESS, and TCRdb retained only in-frame sequences with V and J called. Part of the clones is not carried over; for the studies checked, unresolved V genes explain less than half of this, and the remainder is unexplained. V and J calls and clone size come straight from that table; D and trimming were deduced from the DNA. The sample records millions of clones, about 95% of which are singletons. The top ten clones comprise 0.85% to 1.2% of the sample.

As to this clone: No antigen is known for it. No much larger clone exists at a distance of one base, and base qualities are not known.

CD8 naive samples consisted of CD45RO-negative cells that were positively selected for CCR7, yielding a CD45RA+CCR7+ population without TemRA cells. Healthy HIV-negative adults with no recently reported acute infections or vaccinations were included as donors. Every donor was a Caucasian adult living in Nashville, Tennessee, USA. After blood collection by leukapheresis, PBMCs were isolated using Ficoll-Histopaque density gradient centrifugation and then cryopreserved in the vapor phase of liquid nitrogen. Purity and quantity of every magnetically sorted T cell population were checked by analytical flow cytometry. Genomic DNA was isolated from each sorted fraction and quantified by UV absorbance on a Nanodrop 2000c. Summary of the overall study and its limitations: Because the study included only a small number of donors, the genetic and exposure-history diversity represented was limited. Only blood was sampled, and tissue TCR repertoires likely differ from those in blood. Estimated clonotype richness was generally larger for naive than for memory subsets. Pairwise subsampling indicated that sequencing depth was expected to affect the degree of clonotype sharing among donors. Approximately 4.8% of naive CD4, approximately 3.7% of naive CD8, approximately 2.2% of memory CD4, and 0.4% of memory CD8 clonotypes were shared across a few donors. Rarefaction of sorted-subset datasets indicated incomplete sequencing despite the large sequencing depth. Compared with non-shared clonotypes, the clonotypes found in all four sorted-subset donors had higher generation probabilities.

This sequence originates from a man between 18 and 35 years old in good health. The source material was naive CD8+ T cells sorted from blood. The cell subset or site label, as the study defines it: CD45RA+CCR7+. The sequence is built from TRBV6-5 and TRBJ2-7; 11 central bases correspond to TRBD2. The sequenced DNA is TGTGCCAGCAGTTACTCGACTAGCGGGACGAGCGAGCAGTACTTC. Its translation is CASSYSTSGTSEQYF.